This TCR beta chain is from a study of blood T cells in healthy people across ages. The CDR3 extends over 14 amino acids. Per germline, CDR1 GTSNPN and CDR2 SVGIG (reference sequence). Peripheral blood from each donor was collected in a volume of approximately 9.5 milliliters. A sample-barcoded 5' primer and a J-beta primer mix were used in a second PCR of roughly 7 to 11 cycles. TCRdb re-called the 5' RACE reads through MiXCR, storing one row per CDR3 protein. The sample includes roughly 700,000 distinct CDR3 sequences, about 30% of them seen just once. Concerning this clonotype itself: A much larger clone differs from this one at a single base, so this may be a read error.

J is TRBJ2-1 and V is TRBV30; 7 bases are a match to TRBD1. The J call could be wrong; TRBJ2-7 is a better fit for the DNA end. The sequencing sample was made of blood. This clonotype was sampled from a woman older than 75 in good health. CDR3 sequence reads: CAWSQGTSYNEQYF. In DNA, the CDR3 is TGTGCCTGGTCACAGGGGACCTCCTACAATGAGCAGTACTTC.